One sample yielded the 15 T cell receptor beta chains listed below, sequenced in a study of cytomegalovirus exposure and HLA in healthy donors. The PCR contained 60 Vbeta and 13 Jbeta primers. Only in-frame clones appear in the TCRdb table, and some are missing; sequencing was by immunoSEQ multiplex PCR. The data contain about 45,000 clones, roughly 87% of them singletons. Source material: PBMCs. These receptors were collected from a woman in her 40s in good health and CMV-seropositive.

The V and J genes are TRBV6-5 and TRBJ2-7, with 9 bases aligning to TRBD1. The length of the CDR3 is 14 residues. Germline CDR1 is MNHEY and CDR2 is SVGAGI. Trimming cost V 6 bases and J 7 bases; bases outside gene matches: 10. The CDR3 reads CASSHRDRAREQYF. The CDR3 DNA follows: TGTGCCAGCAGCCACCGGGACAGGGCTCGGGAGCAGTACTTC.

The V call is TRBV7-2, the J call TRBJ2-5, with D uncertain. Germline CDR1 reads SGHTA; CDR2 reads FQGNSA. V was trimmed by 5 bases and J by 3 bases, leaving 16 bases between them. The CDR3 loop spans 15 amino acids. This CDR3 is CASSPPEAYKETQYF. The CDR3 nucleotides read TGTGCCAGCAGCCCGCCTGAGGCCTACAAAGAGACCCAGTACTTC. The full variable domain, in which reference TRBV7-2 and TRBJ2-5 provide the parts outside the CDR3, is GAGVSQSPSNKVTEKGKDVELRCDPISGHTALYWYRQSLGQGLEFLIYFQGNSAPDKSGLPSDRFSAERTGGSVSTLTIQRTQQEDSAVYLCASSPPEAYKETQYFGPGTRLLVL.

The chain is built from TRBV10-3 and TRBJ1-1; D may be TRBD1 (5 bases). CDR1 and CDR2 from the germline V gene are ENHRY and SYGVKD. This CDR3 comprises 11 residues. Trimming cost V 10 bases and J 8 bases, with 14 bases left between them. CDR3 in amino acids: CATTIGGEAFF. DNA of the CDR3: TGTGCCACAACTATCGGGGGAGAAGCTTTCTTT.

The V gene is TRBV6-1, the J gene TRBJ2-1; perhaps TRBD2 as D (5 bases). The CDR3 consists of 19 residues. CDR1 is MNHNS, CDR2 SASEGT, per germline. Deletions cut 1 base from V and 0 bases from J, with 19 bases between. CDR3 region: CASSEVPPSLLSSYNEQFF. The CDR3 region has the DNA TGTGCCAGCAGTGAAGTCCCCCCTAGCTTACTAAGCTCCTACAATGAGCAGTTCTTC.

The J gene is TRBJ1-5, the V gene TRBV10-1; D is unresolved. There are 13 residues in the CDR3. Between the trimmed V and J ends, which lost 7 bases and 7 bases, there was a span of 14 bases. The germline V gene has CDR1 WNHNN and CDR2 SYGVQD (reference sequence). The CDR3, as DNA: TGCGCCAGCATTAGGATTCCGGAGCAGCCCCAGCATTTT. It encodes CASIRIPEQPQHF.

This clone occurred once. J is TRBJ2-3 and V is TRBV19; D not resolved. Trimming took 10 bases from V and 0 from J, leaving 11 bases between them. Looked up from germline, CDR1 is LNHDA and CDR2 is SQIVND (reference sequence). There are 13 residues in the CDR3. CDR3 protein: CAISAYSTDTQYF. The CDR3 nucleotides are TGTGCCATTTCTGCGTATAGCACAGATACGCAGTATTTT.

V and J are TRBV13 and TRBJ2-2; 8 nucleotides agree with TRBD1. There are 13 residues in the CDR3. The germline CDR1 and CDR2 sequences are PRHDT and FYEKMQ (reference sequence). V shed 7 bases, J shed 10 bases, and the junction held 8 bases outside the gene matches. DNA of the CDR3: TGTGCCAGCACCGTGGACAGGGTAAAGGAGCTGTTTTTT. It is translated as CASTVDRVKELFF.

The chain carries TRBV2 and TRBJ2-3; TRBD2 matches at 10 bases. Losses at the gene ends were 6 bases for V and 6 bases for J; bases not matched to a gene: 15. Germline V gene lookup returns CDR1 SNHLY and CDR2 FYNNEI. The CDR3 covers 17 residues. Here the CDR3 DNA reads TGTGCCAGCAGATGGGGTGGACTAGCGGCGACCGCCGATACGCAGTATTTT. This codes for CASRWGGLAATADTQYF.

V and J are TRBV27 and TRBJ1-1; D may be TRBD1 (5 bases). Germline V gene sequence: CDR1 MNHEY, CDR2 SMNVEV (reference sequence). Trimming took off 2 bases at V and 1 base at J, with 11 bases between the two ends. This CDR3 region has 15 residues. The CDR3 reads CASSLGLTANTEAFF. The CDR3 coding sequence is TGTGCCAGCAGTTTAGGATTGACAGCGAACACTGAAGCTTTCTTT.

The chain recombines TRBV7-9 with TRBJ2-6; tentative D call: TRBD1 (5 bases). CDR1 is SEHNR and CDR2 is FQNEAQ in the germline V gene (reference sequence). Trimming pared 10 bases from V and 4 bases from J, leaving 11 bases between. The CDR3 extends over 13 amino acids. CDR3 protein: CAIRAGGANVLTF. The CDR3, as DNA: TGTGCCATCAGGGCAGGCGGGGCCAACGTCCTGACTTTC.

This chain uses TRBV5-1 with TRBJ1-6, with D possibly TRBD1 on 6 matching bases. V lost 4 bases and J 9 bases, leaving 14 bases between the germline ends. The germline CDR1 and CDR2 sequences are SGHRS and YFSETQ. CDR3 size: 14 residues. CDR3: CASSPDRQSSPLHF. The CDR3 bases are TGCGCCAGCAGCCCGGACAGACAGAGTTCACCCCTCCACTTT.

This chain joins TRBV5-4 and TRBJ1-1; the D gene is possibly TRBD1 (5 bases). CDR3 length: 15 amino acids. The germline V and J ends were trimmed by 4 bases and 0 bases, with 13 bases remaining between them. Germline V lookup: CDR1 SGHNT, CDR2 YYREEE (reference sequence). The CDR3 sequence is CASSPDLGLNTEAFF. As DNA, the CDR3 is TGTGCCAGCAGCCCTGACTTGGGGCTGAACACTGAAGCTTTCTTT. Drawing the rest from reference TRBV5-4 and TRBJ1-1, the complete variable domain is ETGVTQSPTHLIKTRGQQVTLRCSSQSGHNTVSWYQQALGQGPQFIFQYYREEENGRGNFPPRFSGLQFPNYSSELNVNALELDDSALYLCASSPDLGLNTEAFFGQGTRLTVV.

The chain carries TRBV7-2 and TRBJ2-7; TRBD2 might be the D (5 bases). From germline, CDR1 is SGHTA and CDR2 FQGNSA. V was pared by 1 base and J by 0 bases, with 10 bases between. The CDR3 loop spans 15 amino acids. The CDR3 sequence: CASSLDPAVSYEQYF. The CDR3 DNA reads TGTGCCAGCAGCTTAGATCCAGCGGTCTCCTACGAGCAGTACTTC.

This rearrangement joins TRBV6-5 to TRBJ1-5; D might be TRBD1 (5 bases). The CDR3 extends over 15 amino acids. Germline CDR1 reads MNHEY; CDR2 reads SVGAGI. With 5 bases removed from V and 2 bases from J, the gap between germline ends came to 13 bases. The CDR3 loop is CASSRLIGGNQPQHF. The CDR3 bases are TGTGCCAGCAGTCGTTTAATAGGGGGCAATCAGCCCCAGCATTTT.

The V and J genes are TRBV7-9 and TRBJ2-2; no reliable D call. V gave up 3 bases and J gave up 7 bases, with 12 bases separating them. CDR1 is SEHNR and CDR2 is FQNEAQ in the germline V gene (reference sequence). The CDR3 totals 14 residues. CDR3 bases: TGTGCCAGCAGCTTTTACAGTACCGACGGGGAGCTGTTTTTT. Its protein product is CASSFYSTDGELFF.